This T cell receptor beta chain was identified in a study of identical twins. TCRdb re-called the 5' RACE reads through MiXCR, storing one row per CDR3 protein. The data hold hundreds of thousands of distinct CDR3 sequences, with 21% observed a single time. V lost 6 bases to trimming and J lost 2 bases; unmatched junction nucleotides: 5. CDR3 length equals 14 residues. From germline, CDR1 is SEHNR and CDR2 FQNEAQ (reference sequence). This clonotype was found a few times. The sample was also reused in another study, on T cells expressing NK-cell markers. Per that paper: One observes that, in several donors, these clonotypes were also the leading ones within the CD3+CD56-NKG2C+ fraction.

The genes are TRBV7-9 and TRBJ2-7, with 9 bases aligning to TRBD1. Sequencing was done on a sample of PBMCs. The TCR originated in a woman aged 18 to 35 in good health. The CDR3 region has the DNA TGTGCCAGCAGGCAGACAGGGGGTCCCTACGAGCAGTACTTC. Translating gives CASRQTGGPYEQYF.